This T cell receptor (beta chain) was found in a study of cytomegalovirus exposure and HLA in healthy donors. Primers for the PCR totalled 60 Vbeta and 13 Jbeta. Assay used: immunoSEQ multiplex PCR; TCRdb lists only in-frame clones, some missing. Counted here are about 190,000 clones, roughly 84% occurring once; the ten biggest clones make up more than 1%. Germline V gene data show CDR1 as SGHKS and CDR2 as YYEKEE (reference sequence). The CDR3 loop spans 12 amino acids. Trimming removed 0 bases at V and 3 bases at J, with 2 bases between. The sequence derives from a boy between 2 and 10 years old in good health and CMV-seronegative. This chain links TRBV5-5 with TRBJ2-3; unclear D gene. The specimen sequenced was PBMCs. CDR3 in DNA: TGTGCCAGCAGCTTGGCGACAGATACGCAGTATTTT. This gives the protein CASSLATDTQYF.